The rows below give T cell receptor beta chains drawn from one sample of a study of cytomegalovirus exposure and HLA in healthy donors. Data came from immunoSEQ multiplex PCR; TCRdb stores just in-frame clones and leaves some out. The repertoire holds 130,000 to 150,000 clones, over 65% seen once, with less than 15% in the top ten. Input material: PBMCs. These receptors originate from a man in his forties or fifties in good health and CMV-seropositive. CDR3s include the opening cysteine and the closing phenylalanine or tryptophan. D genes are given only for firm matches. Only some rows state a clone size, as once, few, many or a class for expanded clones.

v_call: TRBV7-9
d_call: -
clone_size: -
j_call: TRBJ2-1
cdr3_aa: CASSSLEVARSEQFF

v_call: TRBV5-1
d_call: TRBD1
clone_size: -
j_call: TRBJ1-2
cdr3_aa: CASSLQGAGGYTF

v_call: TRBV5-1
d_call: TRBD1
clone_size: few
j_call: TRBJ1-6
cdr3_aa: CASRQGTDSPLHF

v_call: TRBV19
d_call: TRBD2
clone_size: once
j_call: TRBJ2-3
cdr3_aa: CASSTRLAGVLVGDTQYF

v_call: TRBV28
d_call: -
clone_size: -
j_call: -
cdr3_aa: CASGGGGRIHEQYF

v_call: TRBV5-4
d_call: TRBD1
clone_size: -
j_call: TRBJ1-1
cdr3_aa: CASSRLVRQGTAEAFF

v_call: TRBV30
d_call: TRBD2
clone_size: -
j_call: TRBJ2-3
cdr3_aa: CAWRTSGRSDTQYF

v_call: TRBV28
d_call: -
clone_size: -
j_call: TRBJ1-2
cdr3_aa: CASSLNSPSYGYTF

v_call: TRBV19
d_call: TRBD1
clone_size: -
j_call: TRBJ1-1
cdr3_aa: CASRTGTESNTEAFF

v_call: TRBV19
d_call: TRBD1
clone_size: -
j_call: TRBJ2-1
cdr3_aa: CASSTRTGPYNEQFF

v_call: TRBV6-1
d_call: -
clone_size: -
j_call: TRBJ2-7
cdr3_aa: CASSEGLPYEQYF

v_call: TRBV4-2
d_call: -
clone_size: few
j_call: TRBJ2-2
cdr3_aa: CASSPREDTGELFF

v_call: TRBV28
d_call: TRBD1
clone_size: -
j_call: TRBJ1-1
cdr3_aa: CASSLGTGEGEAFF

v_call: TRBV20-1
d_call: -
clone_size: -
j_call: TRBJ2-5
cdr3_aa: CSAMVGETQYF